These T cell receptor beta chains were read from a single sample in a study of T cell responses to AZD1222 COVID-19 vaccine. The method was immunoSEQ multiplex PCR; TCRdb's version includes in-frame clones alone and lacks a portion of them. The sample consists of over 130,000 clones, roughly nine tenths of them appearing once. The starting material was peripheral blood, obtained 28 days after the second AZD1222 dose. These TCRs come from an adult who received the AZD1222 COVID-19 vaccine. Each CDR3 is given with its conserved first and last residue. Each record gives: D gene, clone size, J gene, V gene, CDR3 protein, CDR3 DNA. D genes are given only for firm matches. Part of the rows lack a size; the others show once, few, many or a class for expanded clones.

>.|.|TRBJ1-5|TRBV30
CAWSVGGQPQHF
TGTGCCTGGAGTGTAGGGGGTCAGCCCCAGCATTTT
>.|few|TRBJ2-2|TRBV29-1
CSVLMEELFF
TGCAGCGTTTTGATGGAGGAGCTGTTTTTT
>TRBD1|.|TRBJ2-1|TRBV7-6
CASSSSPPGQGHNEQFF
TGTGCCAGCAGCTCATCCCCCCCGGGACAGGGCCACAATGAGCAGTTCTTC
>.|.|TRBJ2-1|TRBV24-1
CATRKRYFLDSFYNEQFF
TGTGCCACGCGAAAACGGTATTTCTTGGATTCATTCTACAATGAGCAGTTCTTC
>TRBD1|.|TRBJ1-2|TRBV7-2
CASSINRGYTF
TGTGCCAGCAGCATAAACAGGGGGTACACCTTC
>.|.|TRBJ1-1|TRBV5-6
CASSFRGLNTEAFF
TGTGCCAGCAGCTTCAGAGGGCTGAACACTGAAGCTTTCTTT
>.|.|TRBJ1-3|TRBV2
CASRSRSRASGNTIYF
TGTGCCAGCAGAAGTCGGTCTCGGGCCTCTGGAAACACCATATATTTT
>.|once|TRBJ1-5|TRBV6-5
CASSYLPDGGQPQHF
TGTGCCAGCAGTTACCTTCCGGATGGGGGACAGCCCCAGCATTTT
>TRBD2|.|TRBJ2-3|TRBV5-1
CASSLGTSGRATDTQYF
TGCGCCAGCAGTTTAGGGACTAGCGGGAGGGCGACAGATACGCAGTATTTT
>TRBD1|.|TRBJ1-4|TRBV4-1
CASSAGQGQEKLFF
TGCGCCAGCAGCGCGGGACAGGGGCAAGAAAAACTGTTTTTT
>TRBD1|.|TRBJ1-2|TRBV4-3
CASSQTTGFDYGYTF
TGCGCCAGCAGCCAAACGACAGGGTTCGACTATGGCTACACCTTC
>.|once|TRBJ1-1|TRBV2
CAIPLGGQDTEAFF
TGTGCGATCCCTTTGGGGGGGCAGGACACTGAAGCTTTCTTT
>.|.|TRBJ1-4|TRBV5-1
CASSLAAGFIGTNEKLFF
TGCGCCAGCAGCTTGGCGGCAGGTTTCATAGGTACTAATGAAAAACTGTTTTTT
>.|.|TRBJ1-1|TRBV25-1
CASSLRQKAFF
TGTGCCAGCAGTCTCCGACAGAAAGCTTTCTTT
>TRBD1|.|TRBJ1-6|TRBV6-6
CASITWGQVNSPLHF
TGTGCCAGCATCACTTGGGGACAGGTTAATTCACCCCTCCACTTT
>TRBD2|.|TRBJ2-7|TRBV10-3
CAIDSGATSGYTYEQYF
TGTGCCATAGACAGCGGAGCGACTAGCGGGTATACCTACGAGCAGTACTTC
>.|.|TRBJ1-5|TRBV30
CAWSSSTGQPQHF
TGTGCCTGGAGTTCGAGCACCGGGCAGCCCCAGCATTTT
>.|.|TRBJ1-4|TRBV19
CASTPRVGITNEKLFF
TGTGCCAGTACCCCCCGGGTGGGAATAACTAATGAAAAACTGTTTTTT
>TRBD2|.|TRBJ2-1|TRBV7-9
CASGREGQSNEQFF
TGTGCCAGCGGCAGGGAGGGGCAGTCCAATGAGCAGTTCTTC
>.|.|TRBJ1-6|TRBV19
CASSPSAGDNSPLHF
TGTGCCAGTAGTCCCTCCGCAGGGGATAATTCACCCCTCCACTTT
>TRBD1|.|TRBJ1-1|TRBV6-5
CASRTVGQGYTEAFF
TGTGCCAGCAGGACCGTGGGACAGGGGTACACTGAAGCTTTCTTT
>.|once|TRBJ2-7|TRBV6-5
CASSERTYEQYF
TGTGCCTCCTCGGAGCGGACCTACGAGCAGTACTTC
>.|.|TRBJ2-7|TRBV6-1
CASSEERRGYEQYF
TGTGCCAGCAGTGAAGAAAGGAGGGGCTACGAGCAGTACTTC
>TRBD1|.|TRBJ1-6|TRBV7-2
CASSLVEAAGGSPLHF
TGTGCCAGCAGCTTAGTAGAAGCGGCAGGGGGGTCACCCCTCCACTTT
>.|.|TRBJ2-6|TRBV5-5
CASSLRVGGASGANVLTF
TGTGCCAGCAGCTTGCGTGTCGGCGGGGCCTCTGGGGCCAACGTCCTGACTTTC
>TRBD1|.|TRBJ1-3|TRBV7-2
CASSLAGTGVTNTIYF
TGTGCCAGCAGCTTAGCTGGGACAGGGGTTACGAACACCATATATTTT
>TRBD1|.|TRBJ1-2|TRBV30
CAWSEGRDREAYGYTF
TGTGCCTGGAGCGAGGGGCGGGACAGGGAAGCCTATGGCTACACCTTC
>.|.|TRBJ1-2|TRBV10-3
CALRIPDYGYTF
TGTGCCCTCAGGATACCTGACTATGGCTACACCTTC
>TRBD1|.|TRBJ1-2|TRBV6-6
CATGTGGDGYTF
TGTGCCACTGGGACAGGGGGCGATGGCTACACCTTC
>.|.|TRBJ1-5|TRBV28
CASRPGLNIHQPQHF
TGTGCCAGCAGACCGGGACTTAACATTCATCAGCCCCAGCATTTT
>.|.|TRBJ2-1|TRBV5-4
CASSPGLGLGNEQFF
TGTGCCAGCAGCCCTGGACTGGGCCTAGGCAATGAGCAGTTCTTC
>TRBD2|many|TRBJ2-1|TRBV18
CASSQLAGEQFF
TGTGCCAGCTCCCAACTAGCGGGTGAGCAGTTCTTC
>.|once|TRBJ1-5|TRBV24-1
CATSAEGYDQPQHF
TGTGCCACCAGTGCGGAGGGGTACGATCAGCCCCAGCATTTT
>.|once|TRBJ1-5|TRBV3-1/TRBV3-2
CASSQERGTRRPNQPQHF
TGTGCCAGCAGCCAAGAAAGGGGGACAAGGAGGCCCAATCAGCCCCAGCATTTT
>.|.|TRBJ2-3|TRBV6-2/TRBV6-3
CASSSADTQYF
TGTGCCAGCAGTTCGGCAGATACGCAGTATTTT
>.|.|TRBJ1-2|TRBV19
CATNSGSAGGYTF
TGTGCCACAAACTCAGGGAGCGCTGGTGGCTACACCTTC
>.|.|TRBJ1-2|TRBV7-3
CASSRRSAVIYGYTF
TGTGCCAGCAGCCGACGGTCAGCAGTAATCTATGGCTACACCTTC
>.|few|TRBJ1-2|TRBV27
CASSFISKMGYGYTF
TGTGCCAGCAGTTTTATCAGTAAAATGGGCTATGGCTACACCTTC
>TRBD1|.|TRBJ1-5|TRBV19
CASSRSKGTAIYSNQPQHF
TGTGCCAGTAGCCGATCGAAAGGGACAGCGATTTATAGCAATCAGCCCCAGCATTTT
>TRBD1|.|TRBJ1-6|TRBV19
CASSISRDRGNSPLHF
TGTGCCAGTAGTATATCCCGGGACAGGGGTAATTCACCCCTCCACTTT
>.|.|TRBJ1-2|TRBV6-2/TRBV6-3
CASSYSGARSGGGYTF
TGTGCCAGCAGTTACTCCGGGGCGCGATCGGGGGGCGGCTACACCTTC
>TRBD2|.|TRBJ2-1|TRBV4-1
CASSLAGGNEQFF
TGCGCCAGCAGCCTAGCGGGGGGCAATGAGCAGTTCTTC
>.|.|TRBJ1-3|TRBV19
CASSPGEFSGNTIYF
TGTGCCAGTAGTCCAGGGGAGTTTTCTGGAAACACCATATATTTT
>.|once|TRBJ1-2|TRBV28
CASSPNNIGRGYTF
TGTGCCAGCAGTCCTAACAATATCGGGAGGGGCTACACCTTC
>.|.|TRBJ2-1|TRBV7-2
CASSLMDSSYNEQFF
TGTGCCAGCAGCTTAATGGATTCCTCCTACAATGAGCAGTTCTTC
>.|.|TRBJ2-3|TRBV10-3
CAIRGVQGVDTQYF
TGTGCCATCAGGGGAGTGCAGGGTGTAGATACGCAGTATTTT
>.|.|TRBJ1-1|TRBV12-5
CASGFSRDTGATEAFF
TGTGCTAGTGGTTTCAGCCGGGACACCGGGGCTACTGAAGCTTTCTTT
>.|.|TRBJ1-2|TRBV18
CASSLLPTVETNYGYTF
TGTGCCAGCTCACTACTACCGACAGTGGAGACTAACTATGGCTACACCTTC
>TRBD1|.|TRBJ1-3|TRBV4-1
CASSQDSGGSGNTIYF
TGCGCCAGCAGCCAGGATTCAGGGGGCTCTGGAAACACCATATATTTT
>TRBD1|.|TRBJ1-6|TRBV2
CASSGRTGRNSPLHF
TGTGCCAGCAGTGGCCGGACAGGGAGGAATTCACCCCTCCACTTT
>TRBD2|.|TRBJ2-1|TRBV6-2/TRBV6-3
CASSWGEREASYNEQFF
TGTGCCAGCAGTTGGGGGGAGCGGGAGGCTTCCTACAATGAGCAGTTCTTC
>.|.|TRBJ1-4|TRBV18
CASSPLGTVGEKLFF
TGTGCCAGCTCACCACTTGGGACGGTGGGTGAGAAACTGTTTTTT
>TRBD1|once|TRBJ1-2|TRBV18
CASSPTTRQGENYGYTF
TGTGCCAGCTCACCCACCACGCGGCAGGGGGAAAACTATGGCTACACCTTC
>.|.|TRBJ2-3|TRBV24-1
CATSDDKRPTDTQYF
TGTGCCACCAGTGATGATAAGCGACCGACAGATACGCAGTATTTT
>TRBD2|.|TRBJ2-5|TRBV29-1
CSAQAGGQETQYF
TGCAGCGCTCAAGCGGGGGGGCAAGAGACCCAGTACTTC